Listed below are T cell receptor beta chains from one sample, sequenced in a study of regulatory T cells in long-lasting Graves disease. TCRdb re-called the multiplex PCR reads through MiXCR, storing one row per CDR3 protein. The sample contains over 250,000 distinct CDR3 sequences, roughly a fifth of which appear only once. Sequencing used peripheral blood mononuclear cells (PBMCs), obtained when the disease was refractory, from a patient treated with antithyroid drugs. The source of these receptors is a female donor with Graves disease. The CDR3 runs from the conserved cysteine through the conserved F or W. The D gene is left open where the match is weak. Only part of the rows carry a size: once, few, many, or a class if the clone is expanded.

D gene: -; clone size: few; J gene: TRBJ1-6; V gene: TRBV15; CDR3 DNA: TGTGCCACCAGCAAAGAAAATTCACCCCTCCACTTT; CDR3 protein: CATSKENSPLHF
D gene: -; clone size: many; J gene: TRBJ2-5; V gene: TRBV11-2; CDR3 DNA: TGTGCCAGCAGCTTAGATCCGGGGAGCCAAGAGACCCAGTACTTC; CDR3 protein: CASSLDPGSQETQYF
D gene: -; clone size: -; J gene: TRBJ2-2; V gene: TRBV6-6; CDR3 DNA: TGTGCCAGCAGTTACTCACAAGTGAAGAACACCGGGGAGCTGTTTTTT; CDR3 protein: CASSYSQVKNTGELFF
D gene: -; clone size: once; J gene: TRBJ2-2; V gene: TRBV3-1; CDR3 DNA: TGTGCCAGCAGCCCGCGGACACTTAACACCGGGGAGCTGTTTTTT; CDR3 protein: CASSPRTLNTGELFF
D gene: TRBD1; clone size: few; J gene: TRBJ1-6; V gene: TRBV27; CDR3 DNA: TGTGCCAGCAGTTTATTTACAGGGGGAAGGTCACCCCTCCACTTT; CDR3 protein: CASSLFTGGRSPLHF
D gene: -; clone size: few; J gene: TRBJ2-2; V gene: TRBV19; CDR3 DNA: TGTGCCAGTAGTATTAGGGAAACCTTTAACACCGGGGAGCTGTTTTTT; CDR3 protein: CASSIRETFNTGELFF
D gene: -; clone size: many; J gene: TRBJ2-7; V gene: TRBV5-6; CDR3 DNA: TGTGCCAGCAGCAGCGGGGGACAGGGAGGAACCTACGAGCAGTACTTC; CDR3 protein: CASSSGGQGGTYEQYF
D gene: -; clone size: few; J gene: TRBJ1-2; V gene: TRBV6-2/TRBV6-3; CDR3 DNA: TGTGCCAGCAGTTACTCCAAAGGGTATGGCTACACCTTC; CDR3 protein: CASSYSKGYGYTF
D gene: TRBD2; clone size: few; J gene: TRBJ2-1; V gene: TRBV11-2; CDR3 DNA: TGTGCCAGCAGCTTATGGCTAGCGGGAAAGAATGAGCAGTTCTTC; CDR3 protein: CASSLWLAGKNEQFF
D gene: -; clone size: -; J gene: TRBJ2-3; V gene: TRBV20-1; CDR3 DNA: TGCAGTGCTAGAGACCGTATTTGGAATACGCAGTATTTT; CDR3 protein: CSARDRIWNTQYF
D gene: -; clone size: once; J gene: TRBJ2-2; V gene: TRBV18; CDR3 DNA: TGTGCCAGCTCACCTCGACAGGGCGGGAGCACCGGGGAGCTGTTTTTT; CDR3 protein: CASSPRQGGSTGELFF
D gene: TRBD1; clone size: many; J gene: TRBJ2-2; V gene: TRBV27; CDR3 DNA: TGTGCCAGCAGTTTGGGTACAGGGGGCTTGAACACCGGGGAGCTGTTTTTT; CDR3 protein: CASSLGTGGLNTGELFF
D gene: -; clone size: many; J gene: TRBJ2-7; V gene: TRBV6-1; CDR3 DNA: TGTGCCAGCAGAAGACCAGCCGTCAGCGCCTACGAGCAGTACTTC; CDR3 protein: CASRRPAVSAYEQYF
D gene: -; clone size: many; J gene: TRBJ1-5; V gene: TRBV6-1; CDR3 DNA: TGTGCCAGCAGAGGGACGGATTACAATCAGCCCCAGCATTTT; CDR3 protein: CASRGTDYNQPQHF
D gene: -; clone size: many; J gene: TRBJ1-1; V gene: TRBV29-1; CDR3 DNA: TGCAGCGTCGGACGGTCGAACACTGAAGCTTTCTTT; CDR3 protein: CSVGRSNTEAFF
D gene: -; clone size: many; J gene: TRBJ2-7; V gene: TRBV28; CDR3 DNA: TGTGCCAGCAGTTCCTCTTACTACGAGCAGTACTTC; CDR3 protein: CASSSSYYEQYF
D gene: -; clone size: many; J gene: TRBJ2-5; V gene: TRBV7-2; CDR3 DNA: TGTGCCAGCAGCTTAGCCGCAGGGCAAGAGACCCAGTACTTC; CDR3 protein: CASSLAAGQETQYF
D gene: -; clone size: -; J gene: TRBJ1-5; V gene: TRBV7-6; CDR3 DNA: TGTGCCAGCAGCTTAGGCGGCAATCAGCCCCGGCATTTT; CDR3 protein: CASSLGGNQPRHF
D gene: TRBD2; clone size: -; J gene: TRBJ2-3; V gene: TRBV6-5; CDR3 DNA: TGTGCCAGCAGTTACTCCGGCGGGAGAGCTTCTTTAAGCACAGATACGCAGTATTTT; CDR3 protein: CASSYSGGRASLSTDTQYF
D gene: -; clone size: many; J gene: TRBJ2-5; V gene: TRBV27; CDR3 DNA: TGTGCCAGCCATGGGGAAGGCCAAGAGACCCAGTACTTC; CDR3 protein: CASHGEGQETQYF
D gene: TRBD1; clone size: few; J gene: TRBJ1-2; V gene: TRBV5-1; CDR3 DNA: TGCGCCAGCAGCTCCCAGGGGGTCTATGGCTACACCTTC; CDR3 protein: CASSSQGVYGYTF
D gene: -; clone size: many; J gene: TRBJ2-5; V gene: TRBV27; CDR3 DNA: TGTGCCAGCTGGGACCACATCGGGACCCAGTACTTC; CDR3 protein: CASWDHIGTQYF
D gene: -; clone size: -; J gene: TRBJ2-3; V gene: TRBV7-9; CDR3 DNA: TGTGCCAGCAGCTCCCCGACAGGCACAGATACGCAGTATTTT; CDR3 protein: CASSSPTGTDTQYF
D gene: -; clone size: -; J gene: TRBJ1-6; V gene: TRBV9; CDR3 DNA: TGTGCCAGCAGCGTAGGGGACGGTGAGAATAATTCACCCCTCCACTTT; CDR3 protein: CASSVGDGENNSPLHF